This T cell receptor beta chain is drawn from a study of early T cells in non-severe SARS-CoV-2 infection. At the level of the study: Alpha and beta chains were unpaired, from unsorted whole-blood bulk RNA. General observations from the study: Reliance on VDJdb matching favored anti-spike CD8 responses; private and CD4 specificities were missed.

This CDR3 has 14 amino acids. V was cut by 4 bases and J by 5 bases, with 14 bases left in between. Germline CDR1 reads MGHRA; CDR2 reads YSYEKL. A few counts support this clonotype. The antigen remains unidentified. Attachment of unique molecular identifiers was made to individual cDNA molecules. In TCRdb, the 5' RACE reads were re-called with MiXCR into one record per CDR3 protein. Found here are tens of thousands of distinct CDR3 sequences, about an eighth of them singletons; the top ten hold roughly 6%. This TCR came from an adult who was a healthcare worker with PCR-confirmed SARS-CoV-2 infection or an uninfected control (not recorded which). Sample: whole blood, taken at baseline. This chain joins TRBV4-1 and TRBJ2-5; weak D call: TRBD2 (5 bases). The DNA for the CDR3 is TGCGCCAGCAGCCCGGGATGGAGCGAGGAGACCCAGTACTTC. Translation gives CASSPGWSEETQYF.